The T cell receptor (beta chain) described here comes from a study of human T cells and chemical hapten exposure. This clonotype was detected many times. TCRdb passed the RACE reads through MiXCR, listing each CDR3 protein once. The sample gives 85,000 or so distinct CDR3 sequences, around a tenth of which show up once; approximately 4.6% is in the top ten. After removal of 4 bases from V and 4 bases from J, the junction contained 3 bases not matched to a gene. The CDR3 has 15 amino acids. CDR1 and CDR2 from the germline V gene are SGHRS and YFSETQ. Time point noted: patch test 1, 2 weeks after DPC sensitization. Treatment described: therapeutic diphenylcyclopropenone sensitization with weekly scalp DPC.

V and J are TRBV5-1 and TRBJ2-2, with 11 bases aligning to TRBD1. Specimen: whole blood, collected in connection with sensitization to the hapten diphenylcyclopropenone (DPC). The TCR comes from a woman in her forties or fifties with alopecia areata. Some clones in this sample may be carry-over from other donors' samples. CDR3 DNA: TGCGCCAGCAGCGTGGACAGGGGGCGCACCGGGGAGCTGTTTTTT. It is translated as CASSVDRGRTGELFF.